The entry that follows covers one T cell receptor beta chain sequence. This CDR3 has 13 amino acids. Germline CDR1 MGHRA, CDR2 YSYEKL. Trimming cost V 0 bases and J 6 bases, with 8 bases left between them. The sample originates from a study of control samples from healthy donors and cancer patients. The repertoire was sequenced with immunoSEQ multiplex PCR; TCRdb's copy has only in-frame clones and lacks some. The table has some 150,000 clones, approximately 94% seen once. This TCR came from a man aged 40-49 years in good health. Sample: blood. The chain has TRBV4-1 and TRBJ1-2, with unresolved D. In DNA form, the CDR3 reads TGCGCCAGCAGCCAAGAAGGAGGGCATGGCTACACCTTC. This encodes CASSQEGGHGYTF.